Included here is one TCR beta chain sequence, with context. Its specificity is not known. Germline V gene lookup returns CDR1 SGDLS and CDR2 YYNGEE. The CDR3 extends over 14 amino acids. V lost 4 bases and J lost 0, with 10 bases in between. The data derive from a study of cytomegalovirus exposure and HLA in healthy donors. Whole-study context: The platform used for the approximately 130 validation repertoires matched that of the approximately 710 first-cohort repertoires, a later analysis reported. Whole-study findings and limits: A few of the chains that were CMV-associated were confirmed in vitro to be specific for CMV antigens.

Repertoires were generated with immunoSEQ multiplex PCR, while TCRdb's copy carries only in-frame clones and drops some. The sample holds some 120,000 clones, roughly 90% seen once. This sequence was found in a man aged 25-45 years in good health and CMV-seronegative. This chain joins TRBV9 and TRBJ1-1, with D maybe TRBD1 (6 bases). Sequenced: PBMCs. The CDR3 reads CASSPTGMNTEAFF. As DNA, the CDR3 is TGTGCCAGCAGCCCGACAGGAATGAACACTGAAGCTTTCTTT.